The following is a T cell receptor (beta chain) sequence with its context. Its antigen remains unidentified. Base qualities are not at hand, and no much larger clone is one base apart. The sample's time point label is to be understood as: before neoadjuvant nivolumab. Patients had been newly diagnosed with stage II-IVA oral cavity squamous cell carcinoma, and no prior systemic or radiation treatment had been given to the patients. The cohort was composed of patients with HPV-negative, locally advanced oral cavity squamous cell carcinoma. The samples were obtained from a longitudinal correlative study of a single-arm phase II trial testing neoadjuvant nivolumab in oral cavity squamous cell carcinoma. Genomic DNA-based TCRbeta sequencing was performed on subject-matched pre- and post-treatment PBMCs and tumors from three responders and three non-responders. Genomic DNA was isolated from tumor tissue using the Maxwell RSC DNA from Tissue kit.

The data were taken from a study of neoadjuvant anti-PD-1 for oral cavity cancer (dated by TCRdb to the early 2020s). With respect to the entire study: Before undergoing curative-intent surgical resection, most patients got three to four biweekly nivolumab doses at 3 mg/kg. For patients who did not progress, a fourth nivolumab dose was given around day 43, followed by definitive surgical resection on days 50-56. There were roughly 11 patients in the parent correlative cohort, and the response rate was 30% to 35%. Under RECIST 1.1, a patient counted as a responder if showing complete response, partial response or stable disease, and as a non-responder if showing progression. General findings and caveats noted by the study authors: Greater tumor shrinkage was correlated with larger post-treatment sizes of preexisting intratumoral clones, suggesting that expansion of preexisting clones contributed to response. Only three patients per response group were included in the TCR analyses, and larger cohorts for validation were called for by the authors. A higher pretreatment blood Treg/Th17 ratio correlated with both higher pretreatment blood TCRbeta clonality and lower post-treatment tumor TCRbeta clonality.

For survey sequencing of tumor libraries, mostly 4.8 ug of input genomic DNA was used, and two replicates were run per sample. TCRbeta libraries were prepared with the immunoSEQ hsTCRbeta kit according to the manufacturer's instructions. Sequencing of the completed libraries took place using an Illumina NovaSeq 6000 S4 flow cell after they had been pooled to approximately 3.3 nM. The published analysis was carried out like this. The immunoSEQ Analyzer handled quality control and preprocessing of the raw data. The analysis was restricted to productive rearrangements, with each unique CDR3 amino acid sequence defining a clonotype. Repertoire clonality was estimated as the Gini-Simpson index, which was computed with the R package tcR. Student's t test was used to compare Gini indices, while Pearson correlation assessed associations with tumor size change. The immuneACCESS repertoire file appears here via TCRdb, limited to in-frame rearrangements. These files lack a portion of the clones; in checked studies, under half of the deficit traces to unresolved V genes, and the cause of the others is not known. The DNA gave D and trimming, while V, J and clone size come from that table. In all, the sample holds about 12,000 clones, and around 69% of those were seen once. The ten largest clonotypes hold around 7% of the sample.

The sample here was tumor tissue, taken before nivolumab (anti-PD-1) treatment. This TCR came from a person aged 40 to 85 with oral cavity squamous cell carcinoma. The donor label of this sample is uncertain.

The CDR3 region has the sequence CASTPGQGNNQPQHF. The nucleotides are TGTGCCAGCACCCCGGGACAGGGGAACAATCAGCCCCAGCATTTT. The sequence links TRBV7-2 to TRBJ1-5; 10 bases in between match TRBD1. According to the germline V gene, CDR1 reads SGHTA and CDR2 reads FQGNSA. Inclusive of the bounding cysteine and phenylalanine, the CDR3 is 15 residues long. The entry retains the CDR3 DNA only, 45 bases that are in frame from base 1. Trimming accounts for 7 bases at V and 3 bases at J, while the number of junction bases matched to no gene is 6.